These 18 T cell receptor beta chains were sequenced from one sample in a study of T cells in Graves' hyperthyroidism and ophthalmopathy. RNA transcripts yielded amplified TCR beta CDR3 regions. First-round RT-PCR targeting the TCR CDR3 was performed with the HTBI primer set. MiXCR, applied by TCRdb to the multiplex PCR reads, yields one record per CDR3 protein. The sample carries about 590,000 distinct CDR3 sequences, over 12% recorded once. Sequencing was carried out using blood. The receptors were gathered from a woman in her late teens or twenties with Graves' ophthalmopathy.

The CDR3 region is CASSITSRANTGELFF. In DNA form, the CDR3 reads TGTGCCAGTAGTATAACAAGCAGGGCGAACACCGGGGAGCTGTTTTTT. The chain employs TRBV19 and TRBJ2-2; D possibly corresponds to TRBD1 (5 bases). V was trimmed by 2 bases and J by 0 bases, leaving 10 bases between them. This CDR3 is built from 16 residues. Germline CDR1 and CDR2: LNHDA and SQIVND (reference sequence). The full variable domain, its missing parts supplied by reference TRBV19 and TRBJ2-2, is DGGITQSPKYLFRKEGQNVTLSCEQNLNHDAMYWYRQDPGQGLRLIYYSQIVNDFQKGDIAEGYSVSREKKESFPLTVTSAQKNPTAFYLCASSITSRANTGELFFGEGSRLTVL.

This clonotype was seen ten or more times. This chain uses TRBV7-2 with TRBJ2-7, with D possibly TRBD2 on 5 matching bases. Trimming stripped 5 bases from V and 7 bases from J, with 15 bases between. This CDR3 is built from 13 residues. Per the germline V gene, CDR1 is SGHTA and CDR2 is FQGNSA. The CDR3 DNA follows: TGTGCCAGCAGCCCGCGGAGGCTCTCGGAGCAGTACTTC. Amino acid sequence: CASSPRRLSEQYF.

In its sample, this clonotype was seen many times. This chain connects TRBV5-1 to TRBJ2-7; D is uncertain. Germline CDR1 is SGHRS and CDR2 is YFSETQ. This CDR3 has 11 residues. Trimming pared 0 bases from V and 5 bases from J, leaving 3 bases between. CDR3 nucleotide sequence: TGCGCCAGCAGCTTGGATAACGAGCAGTACTTC. Its translation: CASSLDNEQYF.

This clonotype was picked up many times. The rearrangement links TRBV3-1 to TRBJ2-1; D is unclear. The CDR3 is 17 residues long. V dropped 0 bases and J dropped 0 bases, with 12 bases sitting between them. Per the germline V gene, CDR1 is LGHDT and CDR2 is YNNKEL (reference sequence). The CDR3 coding sequence is TGTGCCAGCAGCCAAGATATAACTCCGAGCTCCTACAATGAGCAGTTCTTC. Translation: CASSQDITPSSYNEQFF.

The sample holds many counts of this clonotype. The J gene is TRBJ2-7, the V gene TRBV6-2 or TRBV6-3, with no clear D. The V gene's germline CDR1 is MNHEY and CDR2 SVGEGT. The CDR3 totals 12 residues. With 2 bases removed from V and 5 bases from J, the gap between germline ends came to 7 bases. The CDR3, as DNA: TGTGCCAGCAGTTACATGCGCCACGAGCAGTACTTC. This codes for CASSYMRHEQYF.

This clonotype was recorded at least ten times. The rearrangement uses TRBV5-1 and TRBJ1-1; 7 positions agree with TRBD1. The CDR3 covers 16 residues. Losses at the gene ends were 4 bases for V and 3 bases for J; bases not matched to a gene: 12. The germline V gene encodes CDR1 SGHRS and CDR2 YFSETQ. The CDR3 is CASSKRGAQGDTEAFF. In DNA, the CDR3 is TGCGCCAGCAGCAAGAGGGGGGCGCAGGGGGACACTGAAGCTTTCTTT.

This clonotype was recorded many times. This rearrangement joins TRBV24-1 to TRBJ2-3, with a possible D match to TRBD1 (6 bases). Germline-derived CDR1 and CDR2 are KGHDR and SFDVKD. Trimming removed 4 bases at V and 6 bases at J, with 16 bases between. The CDR3 sequence is 15 residues long. The CDR3, as DNA: TGTGCCACCAGTGACCCACCCTCGGGACATGATACGCAGTATTTT. Translated: CATSDPPSGHDTQYF.

This clonotype turned up a few times. V and J are TRBV19 and TRBJ2-1; 9 bases agree with TRBD2. The CDR3 consists of 16 residues. The trim removed 1 base at V and 8 bases at J, leaving 9 bases unmatched. CDR1 LNHDA and CDR2 SQIVND come from the germline V gene (reference sequence). The CDR3 DNA sequence: TGTGCCAGTAGTATAGTAGGGACTAGCAAGGAGGATGAGCAGTTCTTC. It yields the protein CASSIVGTSKEDEQFF.

The rearrangement joins TRBV6-1 to TRBJ2-2; unclear D gene. Germline lookup yields CDR1 MNHNS and CDR2 SASEGT. The CDR3 contains 13 residues. Trimming left V 0 bases short and J 8 bases short, with 7 bases between. The CDR3 region is CASSEATPGELFF. In DNA form, the CDR3 reads TGTGCCAGCAGTGAAGCTACTCCGGGGGAGCTGTTTTTT.

This clonotype was picked up a small number of times. Possible read error: a much larger clone is one base away. V gene TRBV20-1 combines with J gene TRBJ2-7; TRBD2 matches 11 bases. Losses at the gene ends were 6 bases for V and 2 bases for J; bases not matched to a gene: 6. CDR1 DFQATT and CDR2 SNEGSKA come from the germline V gene (reference sequence). This CDR3 contains 14 residues. The CDR3 here is CSADGTSGTYEQYF. DNA for the CDR3: TGCAGTGCCGACGGGACTAGCGGCACCTACGAGCAGTACTTC.

As to this clonotype: This could be a read error, since a much larger clone is one nucleotide away. This chain joins TRBV29-1 and TRBJ1-2; TRBD1 aligns across 8 bases. The CDR3 is 15 amino acids. The V segment lost 5 bases and the J segment 7 bases; nucleotides outside the gene matches: 15. Germline V CDR1 and CDR2: SQVTM, ANQGSEA. The CDR3 sequence is CSVIGGQEGRGGYTF. CDR3 DNA: TGCAGCGTTATCGGGGGACAGGAAGGACGAGGTGGCTACACCTTC. The whole variable domain, remainder taken from reference TRBV29-1 and TRBJ1-2, is SAVISQKPSRDICQRGTSLTIQCQVDSQVTMMFWYRQQPGQSLTLIATANQGSEATYESGFVIDKFPISRPNLTFSTLTVSNMSPEDSSIYLCSVIGGQEGRGGYTFGSGTRLTVV.

The table lists this clonotype with many counts. This chain connects TRBV2 to TRBJ1-4; 7 bases map to TRBD1. The CDR3 spans 13 residues. Unmatched junction bases numbered 5, after V lost 7 bases and J lost 6 bases. Germline assignment: CDR1 SNHLY and CDR2 FYNNEI. The CDR3 is CASNRQGDEKLFF. Here the CDR3 DNA reads TGTGCCAGCAACCGACAGGGTGATGAAAAACTGTTTTTT. Supplemented by reference TRBV2 and TRBJ1-4, the full variable domain reads EPEVTQTPSHQVTQMGQEVILRCVPISNHLYFYWYRQILGQKVEFLVSFYNNEISEKSEIFDDQFSVERPDGSNFTLKIRSTKLEDSAMYFCASNRQGDEKLFFGSGTQLSVL.

This clonotype was detected ten times or more. The rearrangement joins TRBV7-2 to TRBJ2-1, with 8 positions matching TRBD2. Germline CDR1 is SGHTA and CDR2 is FQGNSA. J gave up 7 bases and V 1 base, and 15 bases lay outside the gene matches. The CDR3 consists of 18 residues. CDR3 in DNA: TGTGCCAGCAGCTTAGGTGGACCGGGACTAGTTAATAAAAATGAGCAGTTCTTC. This codes for CASSLGGPGLVNKNEQFF. Supplemented by reference TRBV7-2 and TRBJ2-1, the full variable domain reads GAGVSQSPSNKVTEKGKDVELRCDPISGHTALYWYRQSLGQGLEFLIYFQGNSAPDKSGLPSDRFSAERTGGSVSTLTIQRTQQEDSAVYLCASSLGGPGLVNKNEQFFGPGTRLTVL.

This chain connects TRBV28 to TRBJ2-2; 8 positions agree with TRBD1. After removal of 1 base from V and 3 bases from J, the junction contained 4 bases not matched to a gene. The CDR3 runs to 16 residues. Per germline, CDR1 MDHEN and CDR2 SYDVKM. The CDR3 DNA reads TGTGCCAGCAGTTTATTCGTACAGGGGGACACCGGGGAGCTGTTTTTT. This codes for CASSLFVQGDTGELFF.

This clonotype turned up a few times. The rearrangement uses TRBV2 and TRBJ2-4, with TRBD2 matching over 14 bases. The CDR3 is 15 residues long. With 7 bases clipped from V and 6 bases from J, the junction kept 5 bases outside the gene matches. Per germline, CDR1 SNHLY and CDR2 FYNNEI. As DNA, the CDR3 is TGTGCCAGCACGGGACTAGCGGGAGTAGTAAACATTCAGTACTTC. This encodes CASTGLAGVVNIQYF.

The chain links TRBV2 to TRBJ1-3; 7 nucleotides align to TRBD1. This CDR3 comprises 15 residues. Trimming at V came to 10 bases and at J to 2 bases, leaving 11 bases not matched to a gene. Germline V gene sequence: CDR1 SNHLY, CDR2 FYNNEI. The CDR3 nucleotides are TGTGCCACCCCGCTGGGGACAGCCCCTGGAAACACCATATATTTT. Protein: CATPLGTAPGNTIYF.

This clonotype occurred many times. The CDR3 is CASSSGPGGNEQFF. Here the CDR3 DNA reads TGTGCCAGCAGCTCGGGACCGGGAGGCAATGAGCAGTTCTTC. V usage is TRBV11-2 and J usage is TRBJ2-1; 7 positions match TRBD2. CDR1 is SGHAT, CDR2 FQNNGV, per germline. This CDR3 has 14 residues. V trimming: 4 bases; J trimming: 6 bases; junction bases outside the gene matches: 6. The complete variable domain, with remaining parts taken from reference TRBV11-2 and TRBJ2-1, reads EAGVAQSPRYKIIEKRQSVAFWCNPISGHATLYWYQQILGQGPKLLIQFQNNGVVDDSQLPKDRFSAERLKGVDSTLKIQPAKLEDSAVYLCASSSGPGGNEQFFGPGTRLTVL.

The gene calls are TRBV19 and TRBJ2-7, with a possible D match to TRBD2 (6 bases). The CDR3 is 13 residues long. Germline V CDR1 and CDR2: LNHDA, SQIVND (reference sequence). Trimming left V 9 bases short and J 0 bases short, with 12 bases between. The CDR3 DNA follows: TGTGCCAGCGCGGGGTCAAACTCCTACGAGCAGTACTTC. This gives the protein CASAGSNSYEQYF.